This T cell receptor (beta chain) appears in the sequencing data of a study of Graves' ophthalmopathy and Graves' hyperthyroidism. This clonotype was seen ten or more times. Diagnosis was based on clinical symptoms, serum thyroxine, TRAb, thyroid ultrasound and orbital computed tomography. RNA transcripts yielded amplified TCR beta CDR3 regions. The workflow started with a first-round RT-PCR run with HTBI primers and then moved on to a second-round multiplex PCR. TCRdb called the multiplex PCR reads again in MiXCR, with one record for every CDR3 protein. The sample shows approximately 500,000 distinct CDR3 sequences, around an eighth of them seen only once. The specimen was blood. The TCR comes from a woman aged 25 to 39 with Graves' ophthalmopathy.

CDR3: CASSLGLRSYNEQFF. The CDR3 region has the DNA TGTGCCAGCAGCTTGGGACTTAGATCCTACAATGAGCAGTTCTTC. The V call is TRBV7-6, the J call TRBJ2-1; D is possibly TRBD2 (6 bases). The CDR3 covers 15 residues. The V end lost 3 bases, the J end lost 1 base, and 10 bases lay between the germline ends. Germline CDR1 is SGHVS and CDR2 is FNYEAQ.